This T cell receptor beta chain was retrieved from a study of blood T cell repertoires in COVID-19. The wider study: Nucleic acid was either cDNA or gDNA, and it came from T cells, B-cell-depleted T cells, or PBMCs.

As originally analysed: Scientists estimated how many nucleated cells there were by amplifying reference gene primers. Some clones are missing from TCRdb's copy, which holds only in-frame ones; the method was immunoSEQ multiplex PCR. V and J calls and clone size come straight from that table; D and trimming were deduced from the DNA. Of 250,000 to 350,000 clones listed, roughly 88% are singletons. V dropped 1 base and J dropped 1; count of bases not matched to a gene: 1. The germline V gene has CDR1 SGHTS and CDR2 YDEGEE. This CDR3 is 14 amino acids long. The chain couples TRBV5-8 to TRBJ1-1; 7 bases line up with TRBD1. This sequence was found in a human donor with COVID-19, enrolled during active disease. The donor label of this sample is uncertain. The specimen sequenced was peripheral blood. CDR3 in DNA: TGTGCCAGCAGCTTGCGGGACAGGAACACTGAAGCTTTCTTT. Translating gives CASSLRDRNTEAFF.